The 20 T cell receptor beta chains listed next were all sequenced from one sample in a study of T cell responses to AZD1222 COVID-19 vaccine. Here immunoSEQ multiplex PCR was the method, and the copy in TCRdb shows in-frame clones only, minus some. The data contain approximately 130,000 clones, 80% to 90% of them seen just once; the ten biggest clones take up roughly 9%. The sample in question was peripheral blood, obtained on day 0 of AZD1222 vaccination. These receptors originate from an adult in good health.

The count of this clone is one. The chain joins TRBV30 to TRBJ1-5, with D hard to call. Trimming stripped 1 base from V and 4 bases from J, with 8 bases between. CDR1 is GTSNPN and CDR2 is SVGIG in the germline V gene (reference sequence). The CDR3 is made up of 13 amino acids. CDR3 residues: CAWSESRNQPQHF. The DNA for the CDR3 is TGTGCCTGGAGTGAGAGCAGAAATCAGCCCCAGCATTTT. The full variable domain, in which reference TRBV30 and TRBJ1-5 provide the parts outside the CDR3, is SQTIHQWPATLVQPVGSPLSLECTVEGTSNPNLYWYRQAAGRGLQLLFYSVGIGQISSEVPQNLSASRPQDRQFILSSKKLLLSDSGFYLCAWSESRNQPQHFGDGTRLSIL.

This clone was detected a few times. The J gene is TRBJ2-1, the V gene TRBV18, with D possibly matching TRBD2 (5 bases). V was trimmed by 3 bases and J by 8 bases, leaving 20 bases between them. The CDR3 consists of 16 residues. Germline CDR1 and CDR2: KGHSH and LQKENI. DNA of the CDR3: TGTGCCAGCTCACCTTTGAGTAGACTGAGGACTTATGAGCAGTTCTTC. Amino acid sequence: CASSPLSRLRTYEQFF.

V is TRBV6-5 and J is TRBJ1-5; D is perhaps TRBD1 (6 bases). Germline V gene lookup returns CDR1 MNHEY and CDR2 SVGAGI. The CDR3 has 14 amino acids. V was cut by 6 bases and J by 7 bases, with 16 bases left in between. As DNA, the CDR3 is TGTGCCAGCAGCGATCAAGGGGGGGAGCAGCCCCAGCATTTT. It translates to CASSDQGGEQPQHF.

The chain combines TRBV28 with TRBJ1-6; D may be TRBD1 (5 bases). Germline CDR1 is MDHEN and CDR2 is SYDVKM. The V gene lost 7 bases and the J gene lost 8 bases, with 21 bases spanning the gap. This CDR3 region has 16 residues. The CDR3 spells CASNSLGRQGHSPLHF. In nucleotides, the CDR3 is TGTGCCAGCAACTCACTAGGTCGGCAGGGTCATTCACCCCTCCACTTT.

The chain recombines TRBV29-1 with TRBJ1-1; TRBD1 is a possible D gene (5 bases). The germline V gene has CDR1 SQVTM and CDR2 ANQGSEA. This CDR3 has 12 residues. With 6 bases removed from V and 1 base from J, the gap between germline ends came to 9 bases. The CDR3 DNA sequence: TGCAGCGTCCAGGGAGGGAACACTGAAGCTTTCTTT. This encodes CSVQGGNTEAFF.

CDR3 in amino acids: CAIRTTVDNSPLHF. CDR3 nucleotide sequence: TGTGCCATCAGGACGACGGTGGATAATTCACCCCTCCACTTT. V and J are TRBV10-3 and TRBJ1-6, with D unclear. The germline V gene encodes CDR1 ENHRY and CDR2 SYGVKD. CDR3 length: 14 amino acids. The V end lost 6 bases, the J end lost 5 bases, and 11 bases lay between the germline ends.

The gene calls are TRBV5-1 and TRBJ1-3, with D hard to call. The V gene lost 0 bases and the J gene lost 4 bases, with 14 bases spanning the gap. The CDR3 runs 16 residues. CDR1 SGHRS and CDR2 YFSETQ come from the germline V gene. The CDR3, as DNA: TGCGCCAGCAGCTTGGTTCCGGGATCCTCCGGAAACACCATATATTTT. This translates into CASSLVPGSSGNTIYF.

The chain links TRBV7-9 to TRBJ1-1, with a tentative D call TRBD1 (5 bases). The germline gives CDR1 SEHNR, CDR2 FQNEAQ (reference sequence). Trimming cost V 7 bases and J 4 bases, with 13 bases left between them. CDR3 length equals 13 residues. The CDR3 nucleotides are TGTGCCAGCATCTGGGCAGGGACCACTGAAGCTTTCTTT. It is translated as CASIWAGTTEAFF. The complete variable domain, with remaining parts taken from reference TRBV7-9 and TRBJ1-1, reads DTGVSQNPRHKITKRGQNVTFRCDPISEHNRLYWYRQTLGQGPEFLTYFQNEAQLEKSRLLSDRFSAERPKGSFSTLEIQRTEQGDSAMYLCASIWAGTTEAFFGQGTRLTVV.

The chain uses TRBV6-2 or TRBV6-3 and TRBJ2-7; TRBD2 matches 8 bases. The V and J ends lost 6 bases and 5 bases, in that order; junction bases with no gene match: 12. The CDR3 totals 15 residues. Per the germline V gene, CDR1 is MNHEY and CDR2 is SVGEGT. CDR3 coding DNA: TGTGCCAGCAGCCGTCCGGGACTAGGGGTGGACGAGCAGTACTTC. Its translation: CASSRPGLGVDEQYF.

The genes are TRBV27 and TRBJ2-2, with D unresolved. Trimming took 6 bases from V and 2 from J, leaving 7 bases between them. From germline, CDR1 is MNHEY and CDR2 SMNVEV (reference sequence). The CDR3 covers 13 residues. The CDR3 DNA sequence: TGTGCCAGCAGCGAACCTAACACCGGGGAGCTGTTTTTT. This encodes CASSEPNTGELFF.

The V and J genes are TRBV6-5 and TRBJ1-1; perhaps TRBD1 as D (5 bases). V was clipped by 0 bases and J by 5 bases, with 10 bases between them. In germline, CDR1 is MNHEY, CDR2 SVGAGI. The length of the CDR3 is 14 residues. The CDR3 DNA reads as TGTGCCAGCAGTTACTCGGGGGGGAGGACTGAAGCTTTCTTT. This sequence encodes CASSYSGGRTEAFF.

V and J are TRBV3-1 (or the pseudogene TRBV3-2) and TRBJ2-7, with a tentative D call TRBD1 (5 bases). This CDR3 region has 12 residues. From germline, CDR1 is LGHDT and CDR2 YNNKEL (reference sequence). Trimming took off 3 bases at V and 6 bases at J, with 9 bases between the two ends. CDR3 loop: CASSQGPTEQYF. The DNA of the CDR3 is TGTGCCAGCAGCCAGGGGCCTACCGAGCAGTACTTC.

The chain recombines TRBV4-1 with TRBJ2-7; D call uncertain. The CDR3 has 15 residues. The germline gives CDR1 MGHRA, CDR2 YSYEKL. Between the trimmed V and J ends, which lost 1 base and 4 bases, there was a span of 14 bases. CDR3 in amino acids: CASSQGTTFAYEQYF. In nucleotides, the CDR3 is TGCGCCAGCAGCCAAGGGACGACGTTCGCTTACGAGCAGTACTTC.

CDR3 sequence: CATSSGFSVDTQYF. In DNA form, the CDR3 reads TGTGCCACCAGCAGTGGGTTCAGTGTCGATACGCAGTATTTT. The genes are TRBV15 and TRBJ2-3; D uncertain. This CDR3 contains 14 residues. Germline V gives CDR1 LNHNV, CDR2 YYDKDF (reference sequence). Trimming stripped 3 bases from V and 6 bases from J, with 13 bases between.

CDR3: CASSVLMHYEQYF. The CDR3 region has the DNA TGTGCCAGCAGTGTTTTAATGCACTACGAGCAGTACTTC. V gene TRBV6-6 combines with J gene TRBJ2-7, with D hard to call. Germline V gene sequence: CDR1 MNHNY, CDR2 SVGAGI (reference sequence). The CDR3 has 13 residues. Trimming removed 5 bases from V and 3 bases from J, with 11 bases in between.

The chain employs TRBV11-3 and TRBJ2-5; the D gene could be TRBD1 or TRBD2 (6 bases each). Trimming left V 2 bases short and J 5 bases short, with 21 bases between. The CDR3 is 17 amino acids. Germline values: CDR1 SGHNT, CDR2 YENEEA. The chain's CDR3 is CASSLSIMFGGFETQYF. CDR3 nucleotides: TGTGCCAGCAGCTTATCCATAATGTTCGGGGGCTTTGAGACCCAGTACTTC.

The gene calls are TRBV6-5 and TRBJ1-3; no clear D gene. This CDR3 is built from 14 residues. V lost 0 bases to trimming and J lost 3 bases, with 6 bases between them. Germline CDR1 MNHEY, CDR2 SVGAGI. The CDR3 DNA follows: TGTGCCAGCAGTTACTCTAGGCATGGAAACACCATATATTTT. Residues: CASSYSRHGNTIYF.

The chain carries TRBV19 and TRBJ2-7; 8 positions agree with TRBD2. The ends lost 6 bases at V and 0 bases at J; junction bases unmatched: 7. The CDR3 has 15 amino acids. Germline V gene data show CDR1 as LNHDA and CDR2 as SQIVND (reference sequence). This CDR3 is CASRTSGTSSYEQYF. For the CDR3, the DNA is TGTGCCAGTAGAACATCCGGGACTAGCTCCTACGAGCAGTACTTC.

The chain employs TRBV5-1 and TRBJ2-3, with 9 bases fitting TRBD1. This CDR3 has 17 amino acids. Germline V CDR1 and CDR2: SGHRS, YFSETQ. Losses at the gene ends were 4 bases for V and 2 bases for J; bases not matched to a gene: 11. The CDR3 coding sequence is TGCGCCAGCAGCCACGCCACAGGGGGCATTTTCACAGATACGCAGTATTTT. Translating gives CASSHATGGIFTDTQYF.

The chain recombines TRBV7-9 with TRBJ2-7, with D perhaps matching TRBD1 (5 bases). The CDR3 contains 14 residues. Between the trimmed V and J ends, which lost 5 bases and 3 bases, there was a span of 14 bases. Germline CDR1 and CDR2: SEHNR and FQNEAQ (reference sequence). CDR3 in DNA: TGTGCCAGCAGCCCGAACAGGACACACTACGAGCAGTACTTC. This sequence encodes CASSPNRTHYEQYF.